The clone carrying this TCR beta chain was seen more than once but under ten times. This table comes from immunoSEQ multiplex PCR, and its TCRdb copy is limited to in-frame clones, with some not included. The repertoire includes approximately 400,000 clones, about 88% of them detected once, and approximately 3.5% sits in the top ten. The data stem from a study of Ad26.COV2.S vaccination and SARS-CoV-2 variants. As to treatment: over 15 received Ad26.COV2.S at low or high dose, single or two shots; several received placebo; per-sample allocation not given. Each sample was drawn 63 days after the first injection (of vaccine or placebo). The CDR3 length is 17 residues. V was trimmed by 0 bases and J by 0 bases, leaving 13 bases between them. Germline V CDR1 and CDR2: SGDLS, YYNGEE.

The chain combines TRBV9 with TRBJ1-3, with D unresolved. The sequenced sample was peripheral blood, obtained in a trial of Ad26.COV2.S vaccine versus placebo. The origin of this receptor is a person between 18 and 65 years old who received the Ad26.COV2.S COVID-19 vaccine or a placebo. CDR3 residues: CASSVGSGFLSGNTIYF. Written as DNA, the CDR3 is TGTGCCAGCAGCGTAGGAAGTGGTTTCCTCTCTGGAAACACCATATATTTT.